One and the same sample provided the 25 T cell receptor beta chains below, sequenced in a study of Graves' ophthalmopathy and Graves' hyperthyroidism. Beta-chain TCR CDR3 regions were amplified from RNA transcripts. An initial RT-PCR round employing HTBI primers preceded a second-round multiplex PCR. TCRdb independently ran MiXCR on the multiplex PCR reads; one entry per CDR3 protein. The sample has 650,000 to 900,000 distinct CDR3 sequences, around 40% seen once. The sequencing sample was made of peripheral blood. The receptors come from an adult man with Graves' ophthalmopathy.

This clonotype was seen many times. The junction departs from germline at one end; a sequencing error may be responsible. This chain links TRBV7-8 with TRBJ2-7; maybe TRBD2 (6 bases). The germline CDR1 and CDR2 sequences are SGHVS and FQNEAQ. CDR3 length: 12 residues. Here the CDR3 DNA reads TGTGCCAGCAGCGGAAGGGACTCCTGGCTGGACTTC. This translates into CASSGRDSWLDF.

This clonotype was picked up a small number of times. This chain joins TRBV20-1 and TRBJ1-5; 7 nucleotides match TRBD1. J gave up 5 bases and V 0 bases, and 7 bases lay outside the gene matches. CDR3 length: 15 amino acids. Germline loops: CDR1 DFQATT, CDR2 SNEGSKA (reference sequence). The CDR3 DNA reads TGCAGTGCTAGAGAAGACAGGGCGCGGTATCAGCCCCAGCATTTT. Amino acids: CSAREDRARYQPQHF.

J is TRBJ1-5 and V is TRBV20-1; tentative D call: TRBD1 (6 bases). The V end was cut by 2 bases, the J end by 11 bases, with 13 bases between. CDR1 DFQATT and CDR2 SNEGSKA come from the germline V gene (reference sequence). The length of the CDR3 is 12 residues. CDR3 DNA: TGCAGTGCTAGAACGGGACAAGAGACCCAGCATTTT. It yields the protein CSARTGQETQHF.

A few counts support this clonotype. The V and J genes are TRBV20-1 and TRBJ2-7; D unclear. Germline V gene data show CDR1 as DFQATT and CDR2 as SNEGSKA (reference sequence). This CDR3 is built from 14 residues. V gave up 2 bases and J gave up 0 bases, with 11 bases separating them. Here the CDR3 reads CSARPTTSSYEQYF. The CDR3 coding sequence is TGCAGTGCTAGACCCACGACAAGCTCCTACGAGCAGTACTTC.

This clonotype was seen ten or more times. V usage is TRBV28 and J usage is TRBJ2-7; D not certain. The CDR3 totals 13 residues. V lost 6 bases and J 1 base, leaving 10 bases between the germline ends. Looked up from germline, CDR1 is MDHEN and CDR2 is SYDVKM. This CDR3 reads CASSLTVSYEQYF. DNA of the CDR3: TGTGCCAGCAGCTTAACAGTATCCTACGAGCAGTACTTC.

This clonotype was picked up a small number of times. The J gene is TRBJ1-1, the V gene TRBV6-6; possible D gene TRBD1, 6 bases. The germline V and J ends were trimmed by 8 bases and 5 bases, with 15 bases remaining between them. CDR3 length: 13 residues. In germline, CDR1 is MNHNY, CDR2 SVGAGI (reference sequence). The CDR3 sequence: CASGTGLRTEAFF. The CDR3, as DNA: TGTGCCAGCGGTACAGGGTTAAGGACTGAAGCTTTCTTT.

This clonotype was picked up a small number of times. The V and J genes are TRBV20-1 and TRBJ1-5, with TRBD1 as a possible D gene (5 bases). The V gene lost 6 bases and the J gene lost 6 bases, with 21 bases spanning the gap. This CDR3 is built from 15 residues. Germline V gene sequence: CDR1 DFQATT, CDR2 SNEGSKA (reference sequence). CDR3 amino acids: CSAPPGGATGQPQHF. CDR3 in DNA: TGCAGTGCCCCTCCGGGAGGGGCAACCGGTCAGCCCCAGCATTTT.

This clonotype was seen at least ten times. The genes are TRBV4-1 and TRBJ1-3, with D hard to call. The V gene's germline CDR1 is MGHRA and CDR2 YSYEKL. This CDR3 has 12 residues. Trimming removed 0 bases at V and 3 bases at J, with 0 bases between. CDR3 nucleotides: TGCGCCAGCAGCCAAGATGGAAACACCATATATTTT. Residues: CASSQDGNTIYF.

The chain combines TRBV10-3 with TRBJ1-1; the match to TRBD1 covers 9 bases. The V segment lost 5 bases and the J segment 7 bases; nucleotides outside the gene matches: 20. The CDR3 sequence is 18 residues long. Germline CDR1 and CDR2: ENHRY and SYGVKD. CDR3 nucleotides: TGTGCCATCAGTAGATACCTTCCCGGGACAGGGCATTTTAGTGAAGCTTTCTTT. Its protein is CAISRYLPGTGHFSEAFF.

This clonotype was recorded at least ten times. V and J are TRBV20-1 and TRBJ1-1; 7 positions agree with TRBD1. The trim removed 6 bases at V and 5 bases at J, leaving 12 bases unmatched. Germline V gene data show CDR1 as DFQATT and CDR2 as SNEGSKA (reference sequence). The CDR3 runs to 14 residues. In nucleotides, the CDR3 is TGCAGTGCGAGGGCTGGGACAGTCTTTACTGAAGCTTTCTTT. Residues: CSARAGTVFTEAFF.

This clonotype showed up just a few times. The CDR3 nucleotides are TGTGCCAGCAGCTTAGGGTTTACAGGCAATAATGAAAAACTGTTTTTT. Translated: CASSLGFTGNNEKLFF. This chain links TRBV5-4 with TRBJ1-4, with D perhaps TRBD1 (5 bases). With 2 bases removed from V and 4 bases from J, the gap between germline ends came to 15 bases. CDR3 size: 16 residues. The germline CDR1 and CDR2 sequences are SGHNT and YYREEE (reference sequence).

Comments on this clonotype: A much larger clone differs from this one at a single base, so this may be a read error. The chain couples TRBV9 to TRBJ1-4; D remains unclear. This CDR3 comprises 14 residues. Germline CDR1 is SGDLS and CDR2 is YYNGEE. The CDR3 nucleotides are TGTGCCAGCAGCGTCGGACCCACCGATGAAAAACCGTTTTTT. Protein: CASSVGPTDEKPFF.

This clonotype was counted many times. DNA for the CDR3: TGTGCCATCAGTGAGGGGGCGGAAGAGACCCAGTACTTC. This encodes CAISEGAEETQYF. The rearrangement joins TRBV10-3 to TRBJ2-5; the D gene is possibly TRBD1 (5 bases). CDR1 is ENHRY and CDR2 is SYGVKD in the germline V gene. Trimming left V 2 bases short and J 3 bases short, with 7 bases between. The CDR3 sequence is 13 residues long.

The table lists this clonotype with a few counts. For the CDR3, the DNA is TGTGCCAGCAGCGCCGGGACAGGGGCCTCCTACGAGCAGTACTTC. This encodes CASSAGTGASYEQYF. The chain recombines TRBV7-9 with TRBJ2-7; 10 bases agree with TRBD1. Unmatched junction bases numbered 4, after V lost 5 bases and J lost 0 bases. This CDR3 has 15 amino acids. Germline V gene lookup returns CDR1 SEHNR and CDR2 FQNEAQ (reference sequence).

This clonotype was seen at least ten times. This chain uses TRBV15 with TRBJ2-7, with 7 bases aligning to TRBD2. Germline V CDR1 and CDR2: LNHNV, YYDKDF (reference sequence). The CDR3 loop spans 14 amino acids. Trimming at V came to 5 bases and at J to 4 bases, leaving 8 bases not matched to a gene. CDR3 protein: CATSPGGSSYEQYF. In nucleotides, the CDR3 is TGTGCCACCAGCCCTGGCGGGAGTTCTTACGAGCAGTACTTC.

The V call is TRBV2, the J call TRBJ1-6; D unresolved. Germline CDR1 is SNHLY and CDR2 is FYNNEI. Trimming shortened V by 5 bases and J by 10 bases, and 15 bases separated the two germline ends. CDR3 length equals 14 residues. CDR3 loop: CASSYSKADSPLHF. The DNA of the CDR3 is TGTGCCAGCAGTTACTCGAAAGCGGACTCACCCCTCCACTTT.

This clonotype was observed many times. CDR3 nucleotide sequence: TGCAGTGCCAAGACGCCTGGCTCCTATAATTCACCCCTCCACTTT. Residues: CSAKTPGSYNSPLHF. The rearrangement joins TRBV20-1 to TRBJ1-6; D is undetermined. Germline V gives CDR1 DFQATT, CDR2 SNEGSKA (reference sequence). Trimming took off 6 bases at V and 0 bases at J, with 12 bases between the two ends. This CDR3 has 15 residues.

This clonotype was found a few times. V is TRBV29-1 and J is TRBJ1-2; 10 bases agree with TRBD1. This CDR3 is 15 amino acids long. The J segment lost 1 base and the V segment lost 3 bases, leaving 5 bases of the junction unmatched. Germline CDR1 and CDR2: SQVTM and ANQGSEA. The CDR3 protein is CSVDPDRGINYGYTF. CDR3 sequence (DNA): TGCAGCGTTGACCCGGACAGGGGGATTAACTATGGCTACACCTTC.

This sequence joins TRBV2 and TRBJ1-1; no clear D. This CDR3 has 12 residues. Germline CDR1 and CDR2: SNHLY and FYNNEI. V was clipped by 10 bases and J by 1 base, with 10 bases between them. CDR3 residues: CANGRRNTEAFF. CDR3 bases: TGTGCCAACGGACGGCGGAACACTGAAGCTTTCTTT.

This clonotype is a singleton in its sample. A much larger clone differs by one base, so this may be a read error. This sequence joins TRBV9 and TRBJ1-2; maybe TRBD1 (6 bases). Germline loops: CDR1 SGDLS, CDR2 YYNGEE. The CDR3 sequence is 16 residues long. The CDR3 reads CASSTGQTPDGYGHTF. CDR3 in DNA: TGTGCCAGCAGCACCGGACAGACCCCAGATGGCTATGGCCACACCTTC.

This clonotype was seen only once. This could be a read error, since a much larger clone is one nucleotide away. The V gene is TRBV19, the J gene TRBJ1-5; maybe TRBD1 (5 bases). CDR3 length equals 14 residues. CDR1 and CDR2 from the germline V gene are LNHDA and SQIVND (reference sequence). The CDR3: CAGSIARANQPQHF. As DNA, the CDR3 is TGTGCCGGTAGTATTGCCAGGGCCAATCAGCCCCAGCATTTT.

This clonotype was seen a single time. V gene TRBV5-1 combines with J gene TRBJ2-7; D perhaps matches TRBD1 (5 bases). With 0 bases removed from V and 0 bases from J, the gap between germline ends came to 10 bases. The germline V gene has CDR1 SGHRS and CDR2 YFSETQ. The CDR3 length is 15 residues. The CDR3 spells CASSLEGLISYEQYF. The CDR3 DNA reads TGCGCCAGCAGCTTGGAGGGGTTAATCTCCTACGAGCAGTACTTC.

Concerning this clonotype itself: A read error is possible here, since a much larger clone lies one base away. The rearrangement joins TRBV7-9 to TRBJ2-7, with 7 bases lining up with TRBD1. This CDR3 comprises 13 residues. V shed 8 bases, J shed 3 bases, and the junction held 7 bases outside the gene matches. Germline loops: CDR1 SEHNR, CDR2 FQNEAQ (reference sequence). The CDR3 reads CASGSAGGYEQYF. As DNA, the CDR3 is TGTGCCAGCGGGTCGGCAGGGGGCTACGAGCAGTACTTC.

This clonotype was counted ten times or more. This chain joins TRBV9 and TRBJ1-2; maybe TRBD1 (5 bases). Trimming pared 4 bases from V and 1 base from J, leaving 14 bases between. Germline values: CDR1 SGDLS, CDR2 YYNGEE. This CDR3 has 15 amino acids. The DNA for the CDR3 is TGTGCCAGCAGCCCGCAATCGGACAATAACTATGGCTACACCTTC. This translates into CASSPQSDNNYGYTF. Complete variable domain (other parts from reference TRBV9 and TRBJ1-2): DSGVTQTPKHLITATGQRVTLRCSPRSGDLSVYWYQQSLDQGLQFLIQYYNGEERAKGNILERFSAQQFPDLHSELNLSSLELGDSALYFCASSPQSDNNYGYTFGSGTRLTVV.

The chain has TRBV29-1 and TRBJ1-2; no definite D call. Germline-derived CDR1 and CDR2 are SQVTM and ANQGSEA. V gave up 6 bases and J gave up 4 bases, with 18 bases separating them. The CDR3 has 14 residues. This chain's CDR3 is CSVAGRGYPYGYTF. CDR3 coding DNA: TGCAGCGTAGCTGGTCGGGGATATCCCTATGGCTACACCTTC.